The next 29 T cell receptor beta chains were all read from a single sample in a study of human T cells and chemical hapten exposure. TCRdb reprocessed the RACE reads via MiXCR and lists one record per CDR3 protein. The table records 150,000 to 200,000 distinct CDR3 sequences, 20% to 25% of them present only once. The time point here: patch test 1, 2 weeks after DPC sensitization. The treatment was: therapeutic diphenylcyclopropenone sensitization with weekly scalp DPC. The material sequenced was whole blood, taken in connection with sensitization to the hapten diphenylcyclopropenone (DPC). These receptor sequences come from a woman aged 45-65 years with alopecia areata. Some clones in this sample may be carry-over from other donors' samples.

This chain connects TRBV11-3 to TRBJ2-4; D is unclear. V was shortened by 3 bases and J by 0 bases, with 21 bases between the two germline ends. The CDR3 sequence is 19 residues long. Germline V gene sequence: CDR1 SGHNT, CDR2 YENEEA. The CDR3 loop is CASSFRRVRPESAKNIQYF. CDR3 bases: TGTGCCAGCAGCTTCAGGAGAGTACGGCCGGAATCAGCCAAAAACATTCAGTACTTC. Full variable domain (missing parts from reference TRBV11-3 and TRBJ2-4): EAGVVQSPRYKIIEKKQPVAFWCNPISGHNTLYWYLQNLGQGPELLIRYENEEAVDDSQLPKDRFSAERLKGVDSTLKIQPAELGDSAVYLCASSFRRVRPESAKNIQYFGAGTRLSVL.

Here the CDR3 DNA reads TGCAGCGTGACCAGCTCCACAGATACGCAGTATTTT. This gives the protein CSVTSSTDTQYF. V gene TRBV29-1 combines with J gene TRBJ2-3, with D unclear. The CDR3 spans 12 residues. V was shortened by 6 bases and J by 2 bases, with 9 bases between the two germline ends. Looked up from germline, CDR1 is SQVTM and CDR2 is ANQGSEA.

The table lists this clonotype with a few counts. The CDR3, as DNA: TGCGCCAGCAGCTACTTGACAGGGCCTGACACTGAAGCTTTCTTT. Translating it yields CASSYLTGPDTEAFF. This chain uses TRBV5-1 with TRBJ1-1; TRBD1 matches 7 bases. J gave up 3 bases and V 3 bases, and 8 bases lay outside the gene matches. The CDR3 contains 15 residues. Germline CDR1 is SGHRS and CDR2 is YFSETQ.

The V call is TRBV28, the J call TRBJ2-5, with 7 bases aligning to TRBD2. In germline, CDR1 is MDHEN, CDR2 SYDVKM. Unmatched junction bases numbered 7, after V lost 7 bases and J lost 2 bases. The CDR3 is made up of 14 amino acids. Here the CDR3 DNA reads TGTGCCAGCAAAGAGGGAGGGCGTCAAGAGACCCAGTACTTC. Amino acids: CASKEGGRQETQYF.

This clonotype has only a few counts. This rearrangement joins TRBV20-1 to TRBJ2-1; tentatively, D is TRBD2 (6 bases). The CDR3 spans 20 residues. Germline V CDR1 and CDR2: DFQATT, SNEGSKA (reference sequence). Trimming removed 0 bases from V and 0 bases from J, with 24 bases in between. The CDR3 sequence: CSARDTSGLASYLSYNEQFF. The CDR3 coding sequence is TGCAGTGCTAGAGATACTTCCGGGCTAGCGTCTTACCTCTCCTACAATGAGCAGTTCTTC.

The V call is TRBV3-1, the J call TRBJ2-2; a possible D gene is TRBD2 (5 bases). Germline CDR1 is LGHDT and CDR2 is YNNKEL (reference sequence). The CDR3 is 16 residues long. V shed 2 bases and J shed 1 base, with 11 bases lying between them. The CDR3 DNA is TGTGCCAGCAGCCAATTTTCGGCGGGGAACACCGGGGAGCTGTTTTTT. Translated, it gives CASSQFSAGNTGELFF.

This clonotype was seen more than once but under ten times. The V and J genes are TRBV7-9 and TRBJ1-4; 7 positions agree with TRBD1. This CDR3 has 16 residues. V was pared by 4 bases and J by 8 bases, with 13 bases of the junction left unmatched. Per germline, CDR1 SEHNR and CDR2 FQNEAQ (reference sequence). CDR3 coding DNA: TGTGCCAGCAGCTCGGGGTCCCTGGGACAGAGAGAAAAACTGTTTTTT. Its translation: CASSSGSLGQREKLFF.

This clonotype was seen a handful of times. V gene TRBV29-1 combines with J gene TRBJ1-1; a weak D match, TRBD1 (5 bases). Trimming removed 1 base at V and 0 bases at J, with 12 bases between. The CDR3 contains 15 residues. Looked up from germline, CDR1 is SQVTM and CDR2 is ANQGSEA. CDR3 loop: CSVEVRGPMNTEAFF. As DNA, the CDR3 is TGCAGCGTTGAAGTCCGGGGCCCAATGAACACTGAAGCTTTCTTT.

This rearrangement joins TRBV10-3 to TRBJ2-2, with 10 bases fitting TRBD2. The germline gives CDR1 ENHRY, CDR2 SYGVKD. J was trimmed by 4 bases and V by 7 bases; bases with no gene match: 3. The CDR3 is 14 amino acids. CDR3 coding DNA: TGTGCCATCAAAGCGGGAGGGGGCACCGGGGAGCTGTTTTTT. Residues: CAIKAGGGTGELFF.

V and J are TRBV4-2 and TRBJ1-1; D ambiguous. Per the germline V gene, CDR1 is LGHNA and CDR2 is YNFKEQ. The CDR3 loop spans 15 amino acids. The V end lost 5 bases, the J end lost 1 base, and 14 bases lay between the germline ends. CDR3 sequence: CASSLEDGQNTEAFF. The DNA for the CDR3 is TGTGCCAGCAGCTTAGAAGACGGGCAGAACACTGAAGCTTTCTTT.

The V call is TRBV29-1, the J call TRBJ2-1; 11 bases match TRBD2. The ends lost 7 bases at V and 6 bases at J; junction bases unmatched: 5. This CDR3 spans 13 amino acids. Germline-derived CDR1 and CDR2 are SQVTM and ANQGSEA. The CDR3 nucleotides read TGCAGCGGAGGGACTAGCGGTTTCAATGAGCAGTTCTTC. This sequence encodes CSGGTSGFNEQFF.

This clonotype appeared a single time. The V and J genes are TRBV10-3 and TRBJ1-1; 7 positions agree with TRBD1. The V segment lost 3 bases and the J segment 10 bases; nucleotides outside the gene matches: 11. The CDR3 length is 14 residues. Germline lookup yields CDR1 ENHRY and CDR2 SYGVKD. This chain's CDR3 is CAISDSLQGWAAFF. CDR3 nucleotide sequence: TGTGCCATCAGTGATTCCTTACAGGGGTGGGCAGCTTTCTTT.

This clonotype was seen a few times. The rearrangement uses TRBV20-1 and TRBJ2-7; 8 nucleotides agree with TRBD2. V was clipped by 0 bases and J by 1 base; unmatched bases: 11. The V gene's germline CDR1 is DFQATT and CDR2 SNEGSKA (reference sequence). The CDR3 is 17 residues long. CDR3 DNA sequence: TGCAGTGCTAGAGATTTAATAGCGGGAAAAGGGTCCTACGAGCAGTACTTC. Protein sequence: CSARDLIAGKGSYEQYF.

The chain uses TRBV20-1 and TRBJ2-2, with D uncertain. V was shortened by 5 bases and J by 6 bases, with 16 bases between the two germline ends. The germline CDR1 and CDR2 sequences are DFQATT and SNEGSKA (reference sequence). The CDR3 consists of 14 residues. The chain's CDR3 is CSAPHRSGAGELFF. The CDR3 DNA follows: TGCAGTGCTCCCCACCGGTCAGGAGCCGGGGAGCTGTTTTTT.

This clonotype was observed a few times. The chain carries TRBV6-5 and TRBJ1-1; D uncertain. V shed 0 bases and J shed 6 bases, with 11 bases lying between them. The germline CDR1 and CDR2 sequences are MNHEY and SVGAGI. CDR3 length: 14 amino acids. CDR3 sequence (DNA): TGTGCCAGCAGTTACTCTACCCCGTCAGCTGAAGCTTTCTTT. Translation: CASSYSTPSAEAFF.

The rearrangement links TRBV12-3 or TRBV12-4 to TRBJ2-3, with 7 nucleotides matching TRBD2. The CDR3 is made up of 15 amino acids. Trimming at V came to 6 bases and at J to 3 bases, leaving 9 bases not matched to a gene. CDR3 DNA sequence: TGTGCCAGCAGCCCCCCGGGCGGGAGAACAGATACGCAGTATTTT. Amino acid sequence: CASSPPGGRTDTQYF.

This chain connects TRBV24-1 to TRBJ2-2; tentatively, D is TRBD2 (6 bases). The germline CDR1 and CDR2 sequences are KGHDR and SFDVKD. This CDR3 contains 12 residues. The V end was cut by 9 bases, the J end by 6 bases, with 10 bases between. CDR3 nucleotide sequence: TGTGCCACCTCGGGGGATTCCGGGGAGCTGTTTTTT. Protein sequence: CATSGDSGELFF.

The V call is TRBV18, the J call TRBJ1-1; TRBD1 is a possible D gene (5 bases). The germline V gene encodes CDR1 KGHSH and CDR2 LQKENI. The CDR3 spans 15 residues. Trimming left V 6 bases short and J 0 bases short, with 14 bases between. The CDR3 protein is CASSQKGRMNTEAFF. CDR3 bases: TGTGCCAGCTCCCAAAAGGGACGGATGAACACTGAAGCTTTCTTT. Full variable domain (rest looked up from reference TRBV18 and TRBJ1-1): NAGVMQNPRHLVRRRGQEARLRCSPMKGHSHVYWYRQLPEEGLKFMVYLQKENIIDESGMPKERFSAEFPKEGPSILRIQQVVRGDSAAYFCASSQKGRMNTEAFFGQGTRLTVV.

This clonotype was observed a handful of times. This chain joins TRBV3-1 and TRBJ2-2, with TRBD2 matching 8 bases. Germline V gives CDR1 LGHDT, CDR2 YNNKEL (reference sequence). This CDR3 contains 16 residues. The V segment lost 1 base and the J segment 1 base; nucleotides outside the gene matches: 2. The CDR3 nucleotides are TGTGCCAGCAGCCAAGGACTAGCGCTGAACACCGGGGAGCTGTTTTTT. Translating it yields CASSQGLALNTGELFF. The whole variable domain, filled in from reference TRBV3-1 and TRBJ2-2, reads DTAVSQTPKYLVTQMGNDKSIKCEQNLGHDTMYWYKQDSKKFLKIMFSYNNKELIINETVPNRFSPKSPDKAHLNLHINSLELGDSAVYFCASSQGLALNTGELFFGEGSRLTVL.

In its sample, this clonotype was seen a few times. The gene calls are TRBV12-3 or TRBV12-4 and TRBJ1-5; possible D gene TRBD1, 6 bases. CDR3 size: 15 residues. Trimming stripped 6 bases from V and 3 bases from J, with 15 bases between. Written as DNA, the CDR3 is TGTGCCAGCAGACTCGGACAGCAGTTCAATCAGCCCCAGCATTTT. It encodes CASRLGQQFNQPQHF.

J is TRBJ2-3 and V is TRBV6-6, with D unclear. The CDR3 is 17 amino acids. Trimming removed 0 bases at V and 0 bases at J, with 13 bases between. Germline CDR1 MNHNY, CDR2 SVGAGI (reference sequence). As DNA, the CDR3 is TGTGCCAGCAGTTACTCAGGCATGAGTACTAGCACAGATACGCAGTATTTT. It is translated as CASSYSGMSTSTDTQYF.

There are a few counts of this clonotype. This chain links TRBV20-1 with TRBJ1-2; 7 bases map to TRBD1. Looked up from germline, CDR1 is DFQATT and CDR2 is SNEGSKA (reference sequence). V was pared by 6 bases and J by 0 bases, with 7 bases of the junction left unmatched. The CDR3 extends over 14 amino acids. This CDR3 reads CSALGQQTNYGYTF. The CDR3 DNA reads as TGCAGTGCGCTGGGACAGCAAACTAACTATGGCTACACCTTC.

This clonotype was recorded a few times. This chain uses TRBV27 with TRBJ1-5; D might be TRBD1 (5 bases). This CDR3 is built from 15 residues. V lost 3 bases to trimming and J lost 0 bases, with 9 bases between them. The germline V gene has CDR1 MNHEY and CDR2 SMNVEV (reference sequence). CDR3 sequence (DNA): TGTGCCAGCAGTTTTTCCGGGGGTAGCAATCAGCCCCAGCATTTT. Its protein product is CASSFSGGSNQPQHF.

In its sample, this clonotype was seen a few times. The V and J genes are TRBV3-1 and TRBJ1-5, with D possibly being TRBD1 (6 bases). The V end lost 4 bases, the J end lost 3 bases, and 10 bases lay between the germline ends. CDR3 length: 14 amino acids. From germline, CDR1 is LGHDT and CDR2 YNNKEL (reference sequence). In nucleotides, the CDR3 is TGTGCCAGCAGCCCTGCAGGGGTCAATCAGCCCCAGCATTTT. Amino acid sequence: CASSPAGVNQPQHF.

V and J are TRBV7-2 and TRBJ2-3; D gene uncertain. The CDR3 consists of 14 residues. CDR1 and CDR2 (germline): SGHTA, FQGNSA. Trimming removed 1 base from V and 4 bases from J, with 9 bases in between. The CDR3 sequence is CASSLGHRADTQYF. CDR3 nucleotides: TGTGCCAGCAGCTTAGGCCATCGGGCAGATACGCAGTATTTT.

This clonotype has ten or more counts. The CDR3 nucleotides read TGCAGCGTAAAGCGGGAGGTCGACACCGGGGAGCTGTTTTTT. Translated, it gives CSVKREVDTGELFF. V gene TRBV29-1 combines with J gene TRBJ2-2, with TRBD2 matching over 9 bases. The V gene end was trimmed by 6 bases and the J gene end by 3 bases; junction bases not matched to a gene: 5. Looked up from germline, CDR1 is SQVTM and CDR2 is ANQGSEA. This CDR3 comprises 14 residues.

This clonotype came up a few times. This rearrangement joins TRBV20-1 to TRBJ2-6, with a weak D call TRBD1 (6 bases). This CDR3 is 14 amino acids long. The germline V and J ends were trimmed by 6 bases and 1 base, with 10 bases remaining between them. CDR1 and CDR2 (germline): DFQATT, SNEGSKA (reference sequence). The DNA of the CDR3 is TGCAGTGCCCAACAGGGATCTGGGGCCAACGTCCTGACTTTC. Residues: CSAQQGSGANVLTF.

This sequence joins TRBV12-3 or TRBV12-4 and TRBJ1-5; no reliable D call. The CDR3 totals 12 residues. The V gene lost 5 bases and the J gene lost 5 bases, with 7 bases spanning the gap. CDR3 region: CASSESDQPQHF. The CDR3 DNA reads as TGTGCCAGCAGTGAGAGTGATCAGCCCCAGCATTTT.

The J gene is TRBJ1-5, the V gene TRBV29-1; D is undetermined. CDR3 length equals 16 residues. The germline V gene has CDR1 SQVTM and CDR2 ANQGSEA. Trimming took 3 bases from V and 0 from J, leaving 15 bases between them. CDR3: CSVDRQSPYSNQPQHF. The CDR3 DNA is TGCAGCGTTGATCGCCAGAGCCCCTATAGCAATCAGCCCCAGCATTTT.